This T cell receptor beta chain emerged from a study of cytomegalovirus exposure and HLA in healthy donors. Researchers ran the PCR with 60 Vbeta and 13 Jbeta primers. Clones were sequenced by immunoSEQ multiplex PCR, and TCRdb holds only the in-frame ones, with some missing. The sample has 100,000 to 120,000 clones, over 75% seen once. CDR1 is SGHTA and CDR2 is FQGNSA in the germline V gene. V lost 8 bases to trimming and J lost 8 bases, with 18 bases between them. CDR3 size: 13 residues. The chain employs TRBV7-2 and TRBJ1-2; no clear D. The material sequenced was PBMCs. This receptor was identified in a woman younger than 30 in good health and CMV-seronegative. The CDR3 DNA is TGTGCCAGCGGACGGACTCTTCAGGTGGGCTACACCTTC. Its translation is CASGRTLQVGYTF.